One and the same sample provided the 9 T cell receptor beta chains below, sequenced in a study of shared clonotypes between healthy human individuals. Terminally differentiated effector memory CD45RA+ cells were excluded from the naive CD8 cells, which were CD45RO-negative and positively selected for CCR7. The assay was immunoSEQ multiplex PCR, and TCRdb's table has in-frame clones only and misses some. The sample shows 2 million to 2.5 million clones, about 93% of them seen only once. Sequenced: naive CD8+ T cells from PBMCs. The receptors here all came from a man between 18 and 35 years old in good health. Some clones in this sample may be carry-over from other donors' samples.

As to this clone: Different DNA sequences within this sample yield the same CDR3. The J gene is TRBJ2-6, the V gene TRBV9, with D unclear. This CDR3 comprises 15 residues. Germline values: CDR1 SGDLS, CDR2 YYNGEE. V lost 4 bases and J 4 bases, leaving 12 bases between the germline ends. CDR3: CASSLGAPGANVLTF. CDR3 sequence (DNA): TGTGCCAGCAGCCTAGGAGCCCCCGGGGCCAACGTCCTGACTTTC.

The V and J genes are TRBV19 and TRBJ1-5, with D perhaps matching TRBD1 (6 bases). V was shortened by 8 bases and J by 0 bases, with 14 bases between the two germline ends. The CDR3 has 15 residues. From germline, CDR1 is LNHDA and CDR2 SQIVND (reference sequence). CDR3 nucleotide sequence: TGTGCCAGTGCCTTCCAGGGGTATAGCAATCAGCCCCAGCATTTT. This sequence encodes CASAFQGYSNQPQHF.

This chain links TRBV4-3 with TRBJ2-1, with no clear D. Germline V CDR1 and CDR2: LGHNA, YSLEER. This CDR3 has 15 amino acids. Trimming cost V 3 bases and J 0 bases, with 9 bases left between them. CDR3 DNA sequence: TGCGCCAGCAGCCACGCCCCCGGCTCCTACAATGAGCAGTTCTTC. This encodes CASSHAPGSYNEQFF.

V is TRBV28 and J is TRBJ1-1; 8 bases fit TRBD1. Trimming at V came to 0 bases and at J to 1 base, leaving 7 bases not matched to a gene. Germline CDR1 is MDHEN and CDR2 is SYDVKM. This CDR3 region has 17 residues. The CDR3 reads CASSLWPGGGQNTEAFF. CDR3 nucleotides: TGTGCCAGCAGTTTATGGCCAGGGGGCGGTCAGAACACTGAAGCTTTCTTT. Variable domain in full (rest from reference TRBV28 and TRBJ1-1): DVKVTQSSRYLVKRTGEKVFLECVQDMDHENMFWYRQDPGLGLRLIYFSYDVKMKEKGDIPEGYSVSREKKERFSLILESASTNQTSMYLCASSLWPGGGQNTEAFFGQGTRLTVV.

The rearrangement links TRBV28 to TRBJ2-7; D is ambiguous. Germline CDR1 is MDHEN and CDR2 is SYDVKM. The CDR3 contains 15 residues. V lost 7 bases to trimming and J lost 2 bases, with 18 bases between them. CDR3 region: CASTPVAKATYEQYF. DNA for the CDR3: TGTGCCAGCACTCCCGTGGCGAAAGCTACCTACGAGCAGTACTTC.

The chain recombines TRBV27 with TRBJ2-1; the match to TRBD2 covers 15 bases. The CDR3 extends over 19 amino acids. CDR1 is MNHEY, CDR2 SMNVEV, per germline (reference sequence). After removal of 0 bases from V and 2 bases from J, the junction contained 5 bases not matched to a gene. Written as DNA, the CDR3 is TGTGCCAGCAGTTTATCCCCGGGACTAGCGGGAGGTGCCTACAATGAGCAGTTCTTC. Protein product: CASSLSPGLAGGAYNEQFF.

The chain combines TRBV7-9 with TRBJ2-1, with TRBD2 matching 16 bases. V gave up 5 bases and J gave up 0 bases; unmatched junction bases: 7. Germline CDR1 SEHNR, CDR2 FQNEAQ (reference sequence). This CDR3 is built from 19 residues. The CDR3 DNA reads TGTGCCAGCAGCGGCACCGGGACTAGCGGGAGGGGCTCCTACAATGAGCAGTTCTTC. Translation gives CASSGTGTSGRGSYNEQFF.

The CDR3 protein is CASSSDRGNGYTF. CDR3 coding DNA: TGTGCCAGCAGTTCGGACAGGGGTAATGGCTACACCTTC. This chain joins TRBV6-4 and TRBJ1-2; TRBD1 agrees at 9 bases. J gave up 6 bases and V 5 bases, and 4 bases lay outside the gene matches. Per germline, CDR1 MRHNA and CDR2 SNTAGT. The CDR3 covers 13 residues.

This chain joins TRBV9 and TRBJ1-1; D remains ambiguous. Germline values: CDR1 SGDLS, CDR2 YYNGEE. The CDR3 contains 13 residues. V was clipped by 4 bases and J by 1 base, with 8 bases between them. DNA for the CDR3: TGTGCCAGCAGCAGAGACCGGAACACTGAAGCTTTCTTT. Residues: CASSRDRNTEAFF.